This T cell receptor (beta chain) was profiled in a study of cytomegalovirus exposure and HLA in healthy donors. Whole-study context: Earlier work reported 117 million unique TCR beta sequences from about 180 million T cells.

The length of the CDR3 is 17 residues. Germline trimming cut 3 bases from V and 5 bases from J; bases unmatched to any gene: 8. Germline V lookup: CDR1 SGHTS, CDR2 YDEGEE. In the PCR, 60 Vbeta and 13 Jbeta primers were used. Assay used: immunoSEQ multiplex PCR; TCRdb lists only in-frame clones, some missing. Seen here are approximately 150,000 clones, about three quarters observed once, and the top ten hold 2% to 3%. The V and J genes are TRBV5-8 and TRBJ2-3, with TRBD2 matching 14 bases. The sample was PBMCs. The sequence came from a middle-aged woman in good health and CMV-seropositive. CDR3 amino acids: CASSSTSGRAHIDTQYF. DNA of the CDR3: TGTGCCAGCAGCTCGACTAGCGGGAGGGCCCATATAGATACGCAGTATTTT.